This record covers a single T cell receptor (beta chain). Its antigen is not known. Some clones are missing from TCRdb's copy, which holds only in-frame ones; the method was immunoSEQ multiplex PCR. The table includes roughly 49,000 clones, roughly 90% detected once. The data stem from a study of PD-1 blockade in classical Hodgkin lymphoma. The germline CDR1 and CDR2 sequences are SGHVS and FQNEAQ. CDR3 size: 13 residues. The V gene lost 1 base and the J gene lost 5 bases, with 8 bases spanning the gap. Study-wide results and limits: Newly diagnosed patients were said to have less baseline TCR diversity than healthy donors did.

This sample's time point: cycle 4 day 1 (C4D1), after less than 7 weeks of nivolumab. Each and every patient relapsed after autologous stem cell transplantation, and patients got differing brentuximab vedotin exposure. Best overall response was complete response, partial response or progressive disease in these relapsed/refractory classical Hodgkin lymphoma patients. The J gene is TRBJ1-1, the V gene TRBV7-8; D remains unclear. The clonotype originates from a human donor with classical Hodgkin lymphoma. Sample: peripheral blood mononuclear cells (PBMCs), taken before the fourth cycle of nivolumab. The CDR3 here is CASSLGVTTEAFF. CDR3 sequence (DNA): TGTGCCAGCAGCTTAGGGGTGACTACTGAAGCTTTCTTT.